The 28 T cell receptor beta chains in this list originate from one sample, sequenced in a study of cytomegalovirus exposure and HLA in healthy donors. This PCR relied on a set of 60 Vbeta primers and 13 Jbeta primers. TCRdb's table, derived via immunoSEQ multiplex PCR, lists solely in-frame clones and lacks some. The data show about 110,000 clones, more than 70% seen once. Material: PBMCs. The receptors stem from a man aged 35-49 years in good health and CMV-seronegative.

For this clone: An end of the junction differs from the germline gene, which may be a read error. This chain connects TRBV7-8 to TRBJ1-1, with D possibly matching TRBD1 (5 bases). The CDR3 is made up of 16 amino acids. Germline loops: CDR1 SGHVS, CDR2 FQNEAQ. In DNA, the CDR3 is TGTGCCAGCAGCTCCCCGGGACTTCTAATGGCCACTGAAGCTTCCTTT. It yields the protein CASSSPGLLMATEASF.

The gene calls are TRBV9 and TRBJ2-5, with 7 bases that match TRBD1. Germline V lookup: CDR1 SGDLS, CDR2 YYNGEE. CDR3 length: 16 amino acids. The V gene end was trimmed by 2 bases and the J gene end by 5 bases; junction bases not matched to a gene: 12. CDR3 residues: CASSVGDRVASETQYF. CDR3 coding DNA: TGTGCCAGCAGCGTGGGAGACAGGGTAGCATCTGAGACCCAGTACTTC.

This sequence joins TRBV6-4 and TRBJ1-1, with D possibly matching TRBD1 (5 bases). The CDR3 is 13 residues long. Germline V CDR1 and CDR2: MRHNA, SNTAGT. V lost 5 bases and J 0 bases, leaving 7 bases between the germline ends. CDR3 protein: CASSRGMNTEAFF. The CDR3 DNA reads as TGTGCCAGCAGTCGGGGGATGAACACTGAAGCTTTCTTT.

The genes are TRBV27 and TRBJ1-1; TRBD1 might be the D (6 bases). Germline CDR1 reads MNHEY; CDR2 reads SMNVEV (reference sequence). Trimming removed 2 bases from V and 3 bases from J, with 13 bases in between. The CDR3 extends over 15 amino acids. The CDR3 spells CASSLNQGLDTEAFF. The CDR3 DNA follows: TGTGCCAGCAGTTTAAATCAGGGGCTGGACACTGAAGCTTTCTTT.

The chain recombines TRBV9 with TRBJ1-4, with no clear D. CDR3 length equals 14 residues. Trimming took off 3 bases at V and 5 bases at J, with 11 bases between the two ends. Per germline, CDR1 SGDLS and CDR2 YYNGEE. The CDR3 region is CASSDGEVNEKLFF. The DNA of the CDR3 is TGTGCCAGCAGCGACGGAGAGGTAAATGAAAAACTGTTTTTT. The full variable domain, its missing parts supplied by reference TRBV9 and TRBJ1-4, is DSGVTQTPKHLITATGQRVTLRCSPRSGDLSVYWYQQSLDQGLQFLIQYYNGEERAKGNILERFSAQQFPDLHSELNLSSLELGDSALYFCASSDGEVNEKLFFGSGTQLSVL.

In DNA form, the CDR3 reads TGTGCCAGTAGTTTACGAGAGAAGAGCTCTGGAAACACCATATATTTT. It encodes CASSLREKSSGNTIYF. J is TRBJ1-3 and V is TRBV19; D is ambiguous. The CDR3 has 16 amino acids. Trimming took 5 bases from V and 0 from J, leaving 14 bases between them. The germline CDR1 and CDR2 sequences are LNHDA and SQIVND (reference sequence).

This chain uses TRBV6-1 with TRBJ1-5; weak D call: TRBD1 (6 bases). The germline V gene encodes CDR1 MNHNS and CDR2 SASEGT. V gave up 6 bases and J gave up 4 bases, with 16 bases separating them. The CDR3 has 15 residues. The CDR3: CASSGEQGRNQPQHF. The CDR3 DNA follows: TGTGCCAGCAGCGGAGAACAGGGAAGGAATCAGCCCCAGCATTTT.

The chain's CDR3 is CASRERSSGELFF. Here the CDR3 DNA reads TGTGCCAGCAGGGAGCGGTCCTCCGGGGAGCTGTTTTTT. This chain uses TRBV7-2 with TRBJ2-2, with TRBD2 as a possible D gene (5 bases). The CDR3 covers 13 residues. Germline loops: CDR1 SGHTA, CDR2 FQGNSA. With 6 bases removed from V and 6 bases from J, the gap between germline ends came to 11 bases.

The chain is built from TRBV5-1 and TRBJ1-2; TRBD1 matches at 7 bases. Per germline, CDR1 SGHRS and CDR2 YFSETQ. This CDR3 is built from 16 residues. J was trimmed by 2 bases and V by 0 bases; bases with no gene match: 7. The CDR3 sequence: CASSLALTGTNYGYTF. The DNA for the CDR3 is TGCGCCAGCAGCTTGGCCCTGACAGGGACCAACTATGGCTACACCTTC.

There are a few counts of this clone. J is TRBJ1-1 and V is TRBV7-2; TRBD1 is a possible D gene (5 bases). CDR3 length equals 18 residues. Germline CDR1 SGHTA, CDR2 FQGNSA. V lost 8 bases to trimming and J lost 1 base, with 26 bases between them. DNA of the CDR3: TGTGCCAGCCGAGGGAACGGCTTGGGGGGTGTCGGGAACACTGAAGCTTTCTTT. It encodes CASRGNGLGGVGNTEAFF. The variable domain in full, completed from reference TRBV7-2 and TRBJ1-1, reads GAGVSQSPSNKVTEKGKDVELRCDPISGHTALYWYRQSLGQGLEFLIYFQGNSAPDKSGLPSDRFSAERTGGSVSTLTIQRTQQEDSAVYLCASRGNGLGGVGNTEAFFGQGTRLTVV.

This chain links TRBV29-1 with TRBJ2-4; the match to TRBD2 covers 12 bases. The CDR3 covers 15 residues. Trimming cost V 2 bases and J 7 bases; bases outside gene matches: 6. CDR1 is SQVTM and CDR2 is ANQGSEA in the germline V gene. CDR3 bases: TGCAGCGTTGAACTAGCGGGGGGGCCAGTTAACATTCAGTACTTC. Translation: CSVELAGGPVNIQYF.

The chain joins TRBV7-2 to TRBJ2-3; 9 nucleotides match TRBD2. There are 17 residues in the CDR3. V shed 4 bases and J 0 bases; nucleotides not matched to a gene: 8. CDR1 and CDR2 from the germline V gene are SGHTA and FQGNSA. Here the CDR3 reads CASSSGLSGGSTDTQYF. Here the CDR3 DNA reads TGTGCCAGCAGCTCCGGGCTCAGCGGGGGGAGCACAGATACGCAGTATTTT.

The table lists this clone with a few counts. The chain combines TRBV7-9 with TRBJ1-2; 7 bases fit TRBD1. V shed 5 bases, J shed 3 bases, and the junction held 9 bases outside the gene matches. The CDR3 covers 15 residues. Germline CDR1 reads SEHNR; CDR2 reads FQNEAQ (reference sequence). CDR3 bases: TGTGCCAGCAGCACCCGACAGGGAGTTTACTATGGCTACACCTTC. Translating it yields CASSTRQGVYYGYTF.

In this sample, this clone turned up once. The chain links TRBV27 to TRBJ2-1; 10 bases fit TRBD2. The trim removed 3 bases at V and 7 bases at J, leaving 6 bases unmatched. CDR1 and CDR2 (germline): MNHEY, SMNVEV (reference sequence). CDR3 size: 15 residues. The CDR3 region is CASSFSGGALNEQFF. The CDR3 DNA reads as TGTGCCAGCAGTTTCAGCGGGGGGGCACTTAATGAGCAGTTCTTC.

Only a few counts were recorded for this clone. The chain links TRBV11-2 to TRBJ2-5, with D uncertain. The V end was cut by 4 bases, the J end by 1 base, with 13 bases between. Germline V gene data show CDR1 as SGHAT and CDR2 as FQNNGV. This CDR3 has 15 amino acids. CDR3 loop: CASSSAPTTQETQYF. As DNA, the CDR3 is TGTGCCAGCAGCTCAGCCCCCACTACCCAAGAGACCCAGTACTTC.

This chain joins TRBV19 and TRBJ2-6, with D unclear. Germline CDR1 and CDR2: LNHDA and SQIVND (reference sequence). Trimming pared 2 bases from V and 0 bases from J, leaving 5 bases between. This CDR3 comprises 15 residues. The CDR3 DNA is TGTGCCAGTAGTATAAGCGTCTCTGGGGCCAACGTCCTGACTTTC. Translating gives CASSISVSGANVLTF.

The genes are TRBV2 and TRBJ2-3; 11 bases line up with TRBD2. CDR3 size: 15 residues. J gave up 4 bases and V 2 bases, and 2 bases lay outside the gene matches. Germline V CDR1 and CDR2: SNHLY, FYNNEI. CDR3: CASSELAGGADTQYF. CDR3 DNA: TGTGCCAGCAGTGAACTAGCGGGGGGCGCAGATACGCAGTATTTT.

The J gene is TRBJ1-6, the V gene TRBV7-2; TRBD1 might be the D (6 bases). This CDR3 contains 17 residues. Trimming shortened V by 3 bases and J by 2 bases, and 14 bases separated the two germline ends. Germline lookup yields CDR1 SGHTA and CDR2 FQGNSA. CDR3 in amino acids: CASSLTGPTTYNSPLHF. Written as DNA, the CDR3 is TGTGCCAGCAGCTTGACAGGCCCCACCACCTATAATTCACCCCTCCACTTT.

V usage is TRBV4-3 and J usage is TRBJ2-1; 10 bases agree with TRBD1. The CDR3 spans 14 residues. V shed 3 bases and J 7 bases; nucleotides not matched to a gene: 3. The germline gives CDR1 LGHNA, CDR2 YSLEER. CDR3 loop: CASSQGQGWNEQFF. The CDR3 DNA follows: TGCGCCAGCAGCCAGGGACAGGGGTGGAATGAGCAGTTCTTC.

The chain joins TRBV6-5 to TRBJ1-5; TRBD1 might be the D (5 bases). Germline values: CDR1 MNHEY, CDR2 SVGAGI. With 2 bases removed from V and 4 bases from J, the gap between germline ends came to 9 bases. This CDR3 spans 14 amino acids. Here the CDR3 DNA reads TGTGCCAGCAGTTACGGCCAGGGAAATCAGCCCCAGCATTTT. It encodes CASSYGQGNQPQHF.

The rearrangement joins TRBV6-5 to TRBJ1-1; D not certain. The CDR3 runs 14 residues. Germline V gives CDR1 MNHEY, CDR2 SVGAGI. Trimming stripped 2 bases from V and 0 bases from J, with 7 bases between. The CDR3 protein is CASSYTGVNTEAFF. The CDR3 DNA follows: TGTGCCAGCAGTTACACCGGGGTGAACACTGAAGCTTTCTTT.

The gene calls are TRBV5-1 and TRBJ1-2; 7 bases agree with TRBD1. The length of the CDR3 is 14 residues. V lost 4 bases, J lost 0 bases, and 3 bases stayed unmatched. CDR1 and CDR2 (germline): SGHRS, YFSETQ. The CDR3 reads CASSEGQSNYGYTF. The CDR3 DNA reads TGCGCCAGCAGCGAGGGACAGTCTAACTATGGCTACACCTTC.

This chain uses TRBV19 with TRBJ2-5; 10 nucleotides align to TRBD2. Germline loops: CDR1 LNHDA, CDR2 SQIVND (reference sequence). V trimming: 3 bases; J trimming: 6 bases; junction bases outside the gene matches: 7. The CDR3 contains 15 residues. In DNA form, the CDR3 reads TGTGCCAGTAGTATTGCCAGCGGGGGGGCAAAGACCCAGTACTTC. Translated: CASSIASGGAKTQYF.

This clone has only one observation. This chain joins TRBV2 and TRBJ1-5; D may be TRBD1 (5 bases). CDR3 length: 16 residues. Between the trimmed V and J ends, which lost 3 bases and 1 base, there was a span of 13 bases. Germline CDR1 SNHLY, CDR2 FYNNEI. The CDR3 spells CASSELGGWSNQPQHF. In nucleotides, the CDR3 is TGTGCCAGCAGTGAGCTTGGGGGGTGGAGCAATCAGCCCCAGCATTTT.

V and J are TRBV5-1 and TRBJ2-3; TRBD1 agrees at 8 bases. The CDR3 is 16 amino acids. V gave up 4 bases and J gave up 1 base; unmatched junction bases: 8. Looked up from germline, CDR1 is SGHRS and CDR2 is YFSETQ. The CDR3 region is CASSLGQGLGTDTQYF. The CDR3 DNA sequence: TGCGCCAGCAGCCTTGGACAGGGACTGGGCACAGATACGCAGTATTTT.

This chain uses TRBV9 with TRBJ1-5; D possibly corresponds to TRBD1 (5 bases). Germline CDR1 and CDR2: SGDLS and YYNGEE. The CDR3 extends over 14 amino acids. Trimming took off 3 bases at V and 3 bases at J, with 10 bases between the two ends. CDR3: CASSGDSANQPQHF. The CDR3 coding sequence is TGTGCCAGCAGCGGAGACAGTGCCAATCAGCCCCAGCATTTT.

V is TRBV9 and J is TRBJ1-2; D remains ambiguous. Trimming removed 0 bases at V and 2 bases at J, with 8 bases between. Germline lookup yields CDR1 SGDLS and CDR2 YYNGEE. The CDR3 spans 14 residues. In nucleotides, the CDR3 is TGTGCCAGCAGCGTAGGTGTCAGAAACTATGGCTACACCTTC. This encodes CASSVGVRNYGYTF.

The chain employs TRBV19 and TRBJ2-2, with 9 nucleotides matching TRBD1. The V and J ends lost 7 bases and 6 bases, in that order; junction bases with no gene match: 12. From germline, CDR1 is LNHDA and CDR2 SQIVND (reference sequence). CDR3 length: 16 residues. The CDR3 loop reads CASNTIGTGIPGELFF. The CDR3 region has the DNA TGTGCCAGTAACACCATAGGGACAGGGATCCCCGGGGAGCTGTTTTTT.